These T cell receptor beta chains were read from a single sample in a study of T cells after yellow fever vaccination. TCRdb re-called the 5' RACE reads through MiXCR, storing one row per CDR3 protein. The sample lists 300,000 to 450,000 distinct CDR3 sequences, 7% to 10% occurring once. The source was PBMCs, collected around 45 days after the first yellow fever vaccination. Every receptor here comes from a young man who received the YFV17D yellow fever vaccine. Each CDR3 is given with its conserved first and last residue. The D gene is left open where the match is weak. Clone size appears in some rows only: once, few, many, or a class for an expanded clone.

d_gene,abundance,v_gene,j_gene,CDR3nt,CDR3aa
TRBD1,many,TRBV5-1,TRBJ2-3,TGCGCCAGCAGCCTGGGGACAGGGCTAACAGATACGCAGTATTTT,CASSLGTGLTDTQYF
TRBD1,-,TRBV6-2/TRBV6-3,TRBJ1-2,TGTGCCAGCAGTTATCCCTATCCGGGACAGGGGGTGAATGGCTACACCTTC,CASSYPYPGQGVNGYTF
TRBD1,few,TRBV4-3,TRBJ2-2,TGCGCCAGCAGAGGACAGGGAAGTACCGGGGAGCTGTTTTTT,CASRGQGSTGELFF
-,-,TRBV7-2,TRBJ1-5,TGTGCCAGCAGCTTAGGTAGCTGGGGGTCGTCGTATCAGCCCCAGCATTTT,CASSLGSWGSSYQPQHF
-,-,TRBV29-1,TRBJ2-7,TGCAGCGCCTCCAGGGTCGACGAGCAGTACTTC,CSASRVDEQYF
-,-,TRBV2,TRBJ2-3,TGTGCCACAGGGGCCCACCCCCGGACAGATACGCAGTATTTT,CATGAHPRTDTQYF
-,few,TRBV5-1,TRBJ1-3,TGCGCCAGCAGCTCCCTCTCTGGAAACACCATATATTTT,CASSSLSGNTIYF
TRBD2,few,TRBV24-1,TRBJ2-3,TGTGCCACCAAGGCTAGCGGGGGCACAGATACGCAGTATTTT,CATKASGGTDTQYF
-,few,TRBV4-3,TRBJ2-3,TGCGCCAGCAGCCAAGATTCAGGCACAGATACGCAGTATTTT,CASSQDSGTDTQYF
TRBD1,-,TRBV5-4,TRBJ2-7,TGTGCCAGCAGCTCGAGGGGACAGGCATCATTCGAGCAGTACTTC,CASSSRGQASFEQYF
TRBD1,-,TRBV7-2,TRBJ1-2,TGTGCCAGCAGCTTATCGGGGACAGCGATAAACTATGGCTACACCTTC,CASSLSGTAINYGYTF
-,-,TRBV28,TRBJ2-7,TGTGCCAGCAGTTCGGAGCTCGCGGGCCCCCTCGAGCAGTACTTC,CASSSELAGPLEQYF
TRBD2,few,TRBV5-1,TRBJ2-3,TGCGCCAGCAGCTTGGGTGGTAGCGGGGGAACAGATACGCAGTATTTT,CASSLGGSGGTDTQYF
TRBD1,-,TRBV6-1,TRBJ1-2,TGTGCCAGCAGTAAAGACAGGGACGAGAACTATGGCTACACCTTC,CASSKDRDENYGYTF
TRBD1,-,TRBV7-2,TRBJ1-1,TGTGCCAGCAGCCTACGGACAGGTCCTGAAGCTTTCTTT,CASSLRTGPEAFF
-,-,TRBV12-3/TRBV12-4,TRBJ1-5,TGTGCCAGCAGTTCGTCCAATAGCAATCAGCCCCAGCATTTT,CASSSSNSNQPQHF
-,-,TRBV3-1,TRBJ2-2,TGTGCCAGCAATCTAGGAGATTCGAACACCGGGGAGCTGTTTTTT,CASNLGDSNTGELFF
TRBD2,many,TRBV2,TRBJ2-4,TGTGCCAGCAGATTAGCGGGGGGCAAAAACATTCAGTACTTC,CASRLAGGKNIQYF
-,-,TRBV27,TRBJ1-6,TGTGCCAGCAGTTTATACCCTGAGGCTAATTCACCCCTCCACTTT,CASSLYPEANSPLHF
-,many,TRBV5-1,TRBJ2-3,TGCGCCAGCAGCTCCCGGGGAGCAGATACGCAGTATTTT,CASSSRGADTQYF
-,many,TRBV12-3/TRBV12-4,TRBJ2-4,TGTGCCAGCAGTCCAGGACCAAGGAGGGGGCTACTAGCCAAAAACATTCAGTACTTC,CASSPGPRRGLLAKNIQYF
-,few,TRBV5-1,TRBJ1-6,TGCGCCAGCAGCTTTAGTGGAAATTCACCCCTCCACTTT,CASSFSGNSPLHF
TRBD1,few,TRBV15,TRBJ1-2,TGTGCCACCAGCAGTGGGACAGGTACCTATGGCTACACCTTC,CATSSGTGTYGYTF
TRBD1,few,TRBV6-2/TRBV6-3,TRBJ1-2,TGTGCCAGCAGTTACTCGTCATACACGGGACAGAGATATGGCTACACCTTC,CASSYSSYTGQRYGYTF
TRBD2,few,TRBV7-9,TRBJ2-3,TGTGCCAGCAGCGCAGTTAGCGGGGGGCCTAGCACAGATACGCAGTATTTT,CASSAVSGGPSTDTQYF
TRBD1,many,TRBV5-1,TRBJ2-5,TGCGCCAGCAGCTTGGCCGGGACAGGGGGATGGGAGACCCAGTACTTC,CASSLAGTGGWETQYF
-,few,TRBV5-6,TRBJ1-2,TGTGCCAGCATCACTCGCGGGGGTTCTGTCGACTATGGCTACACCTTC,CASITRGGSVDYGYTF
-,-,TRBV9,TRBJ2-5,TGTGCCAGCAGCGTAGCTTCCAGGGAAGAGACCCAGTACTTC,CASSVASREETQYF
TRBD1,-,TRBV7-8,TRBJ2-3,TGTGCCAGCAGCCTGGGACAGGGGTTCGCAGATACGCAGTATTTT,CASSLGQGFADTQYF
TRBD2,-,TRBV19,TRBJ2-2,TGTGCCAGTCAGGCGGGGGGAATCCTCCGGGAGCTGTTTTTT,CASQAGGILRELFF
-,few,TRBV4-1,TRBJ1-5,TGCGCCAGCAGCCAAGAGGCAGGCTATCAGCCCCAGCATTTT,CASSQEAGYQPQHF
-,many,TRBV5-1,TRBJ2-3,TGCGCCAGCAGCTTGCAAGGGTACGGGGGCACAGATACGCAGTATTTT,CASSLQGYGGTDTQYF
TRBD2,-,TRBV20-1,TRBJ2-5,TGCAGTGCTAGAGATCAACGGGGGGGGCGGGAGACCCAGTACTTC,CSARDQRGGRETQYF
-,-,TRBV6-1,TRBJ1-2,TGTGCCAGCAGTGAAATGGGTTTCGGCTATGGCTACACCTTC,CASSEMGFGYGYTF
-,-,TRBV4-3,TRBJ2-1,TGCGCCAGCAGCCAAGCGGTTGGCCGCTATGAGCAGTTCTTC,CASSQAVGRYEQFF
-,few,TRBV6-2/TRBV6-3,TRBJ1-1,TGTGCCAGCCTACGCCGGCTTATGAACACTGAAGCTTTCTTT,CASLRRLMNTEAFF
TRBD1,-,TRBV7-2,TRBJ1-2,TGTGCCACCACGCTGCCAGGGACAGTCTATGGCTACACCTTC,CATTLPGTVYGYTF
-,few,TRBV24-1,TRBJ2-6,TGTGCCACCAGTCCTGGTCACTTCTCTGGGGCCAACGTCCTGACTTTC,CATSPGHFSGANVLTF
-,-,TRBV27,TRBJ2-5,TGTGCCAGCAGTTTCACGGGGTTTGGAAGGGAGACCCAGTACTTC,CASSFTGFGRETQYF
-,-,TRBV7-2,TRBJ1-1,TGTGCCAGCAGCTTAAACAGGGTACCCGCGAACACTGAAGCTTTCTTT,CASSLNRVPANTEAFF